This T cell receptor (beta chain) stems from a study of early T cells in non-severe SARS-CoV-2 infection. TCRdb reprocessed the 5' RACE reads via MiXCR and lists one record per CDR3 protein. The sample includes 100,000 to 150,000 distinct CDR3 sequences, around 14% of them seen just once. V lost 5 bases and J lost 3, with 16 bases in between. This CDR3 spans 14 amino acids. Germline assignment: CDR1 GTSNPN and CDR2 SVGIG (reference sequence). The source is an adult who was a healthcare worker with PCR-confirmed SARS-CoV-2 infection or an uninfected control (not recorded which). The chain employs TRBV30 and TRBJ2-5; D may be TRBD1 (6 bases). Sequenced input: whole blood. The CDR3 DNA sequence: TGTGCCTGGGGAACAGGGTACGGGGAAGAGACCCAGTACTTC. Its protein product is CAWGTGYGEETQYF.